Listed here is a single TCR beta chain. The CDR3 has 15 residues. Germline CDR1 SGHTA, CDR2 FQGTGA. V was shortened by 5 bases and J by 0 bases, with 14 bases between the two germline ends. The data originate from a study of blood T cell repertoires in COVID-19. Study information: Collection of acute and convalescent COVID-19 samples took place in the United States, Italy and Spain. Sources were T cells, B-cell-depleted T cells, or PBMCs; the material itself was cDNA or gDNA.

In the authors' workflow: It was from reference gene primer amplification that nucleated cell counts were estimated. TCRdb's copy holds only in-frame clones and misses some; the assay was immunoSEQ multiplex PCR. D and trimming come from the DNA, and the V and J calls and clone size come from that table. The sample yields 100,000 to 150,000 clones, around 83% seen once. The V call is TRBV7-3, the J call TRBJ2-7; weak D call: TRBD2 (5 bases). Sequencing was carried out using peripheral blood. This sequence originates from a man aged 35 to 55 with active or convalescent COVID-19. The DNA for the CDR3 is TGTGCCAGCAGCCCAGCGGACGGAAGCTCCTACGAGCAGTACTTC. It codes for CASSPADGSSYEQYF.